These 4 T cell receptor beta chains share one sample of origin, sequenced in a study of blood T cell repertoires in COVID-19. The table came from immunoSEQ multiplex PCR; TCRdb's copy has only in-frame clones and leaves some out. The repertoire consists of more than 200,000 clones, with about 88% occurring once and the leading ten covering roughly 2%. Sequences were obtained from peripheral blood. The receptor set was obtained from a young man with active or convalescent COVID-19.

CDR3 sequence: CASSSTDGNEQFF. In nucleotides, the CDR3 is TGTGCCAGCAGCTCGACAGATGGCAATGAGCAGTTCTTC. V gene TRBV7-3 combines with J gene TRBJ2-1, with a tentative D call TRBD1 (5 bases). The CDR3 covers 13 residues. V was shortened by 4 bases and J by 6 bases, with 10 bases between the two germline ends. CDR1 is SGHTA, CDR2 FQGTGA, per germline.

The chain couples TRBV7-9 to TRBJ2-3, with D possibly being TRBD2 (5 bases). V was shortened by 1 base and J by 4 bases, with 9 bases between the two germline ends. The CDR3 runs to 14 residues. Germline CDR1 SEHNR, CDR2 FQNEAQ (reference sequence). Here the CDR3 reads CASSLGTFSDTQYF. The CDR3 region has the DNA TGTGCCAGCAGCTTAGGGACTTTTTCAGATACGCAGTATTTT.

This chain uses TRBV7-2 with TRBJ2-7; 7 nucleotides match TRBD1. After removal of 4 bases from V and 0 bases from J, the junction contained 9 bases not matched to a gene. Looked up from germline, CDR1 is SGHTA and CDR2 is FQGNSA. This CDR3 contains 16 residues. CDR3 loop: CASSSRDRPFSYEQYF. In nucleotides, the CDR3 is TGTGCCAGCAGCTCCCGGGACAGACCCTTCTCCTACGAGCAGTACTTC.

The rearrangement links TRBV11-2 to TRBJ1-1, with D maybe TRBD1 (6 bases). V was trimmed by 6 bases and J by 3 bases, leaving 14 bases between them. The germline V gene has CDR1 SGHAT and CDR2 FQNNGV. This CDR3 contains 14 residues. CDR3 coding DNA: TGTGCCAGCAGGGCACTAAGGGGGTACACTGAAGCTTTCTTT. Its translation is CASRALRGYTEAFF.